This TCR beta chain emerged from a study of shared clonotypes between healthy human individuals. The germline V gene has CDR1 SGHRS and CDR2 YFSETQ. V lost 4 bases to trimming and J lost 3 bases; unmatched junction nucleotides: 5. CDR3 length: 14 residues. Note on this clone: Antigen: not known.

Findings of the study overall: The study's rarefaction showed incomplete sorted-subset sequencing despite large depth. Tissues were not sampled, only blood, and their repertoires likely differ.

It was around 190 ng DNA, about 30,000 T cell genomes, that sorted-subset replicate PCRs used. Using immunoSEQ multiplex PCR, the repertoire was profiled, and TCRdb retains in-frame clones only, with some absent. The data show about 2 million clones, with about 94% seen just once and 0.85% to 1.3% held by the top ten. Naive CD8 isolation took CD45RO-negative cells positively selected for CCR7 and excluded terminally differentiated effector memory CD45RA+ cells. The sequenced sample consisted of naive CD8+ T cells sorted from blood. The receptor was derived from a man younger than 35 in good health. This chain uses TRBV5-1 with TRBJ2-7; TRBD1 matches at 9 bases. CDR3 nucleotides: TGCGCCAGCAGCAGGGGACAGGGTCTCTACGAGCAGTACTTC. It specifies CASSRGQGLYEQYF.